This TCR beta chain comes out of a study of quantifying T cell responses using KT2 cells. Study details: RNA was reverse transcribed with TCR alpha and beta constant-region primers.

Looked up from germline, CDR1 is SGHTA and CDR2 is FQGNSA. CDR3 length equals 15 residues. Trimming removed 1 base at V and 0 bases at J, with 10 bases between. An oligo carrying a UMI was ligated to the cDNA 3' end. An equimolar mix of RC1.1 and RC1.2 primed the beta chain across TRBC1 and TRBC2. TCRdb reanalysed the UMI-ligation and nested PCR reads using MiXCR and keeps one entry per CDR3 protein. The data contain tens of thousands of distinct CDR3 sequences, under 14% of them singletons. Sequencing input: PBMCs spiked with cells of the T cell clone KT2. This sequence was found in a human donor. This chain links TRBV7-2 with TRBJ2-7; D gene uncertain. The CDR3 DNA follows: TGTGCCAGCAGCTTAGGGACCACGAGCTCCTACGAGCAGTACTTC. Translated: CASSLGTTSSYEQYF.